A single sample is the source of the 4 T cell receptor beta chains below, sequenced in a study of blood T cell repertoires in COVID-19. The table came from immunoSEQ multiplex PCR; TCRdb's copy has only in-frame clones and leaves some out. The repertoire holds around 260,000 clones, with roughly four fifths as singletons. Sequencing was done on a sample of peripheral blood. These receptor sequences come from a woman in her forties or fifties who had recovered from COVID-19.

The chain combines TRBV29-1 with TRBJ1-1; D is undetermined. Germline-derived CDR1 and CDR2 are SQVTM and ANQGSEA. The CDR3 extends over 13 amino acids. The V gene lost 3 bases and the J gene lost 1 base, with 9 bases spanning the gap. This CDR3 is CSVDPGQNTEAFF. The CDR3 DNA follows: TGCAGCGTTGATCCAGGTCAGAACACTGAAGCTTTCTTT.

This chain links TRBV30 with TRBJ1-3; unclear D gene. Trimming cost V 7 bases and J 0 bases, with 10 bases left between them. From germline, CDR1 is GTSNPN and CDR2 SVGIG (reference sequence). CDR3 size: 13 residues. CDR3 residues: CALLPSSGNTIYF. The CDR3 coding sequence is TGTGCCTTACTGCCGAGCTCTGGAAACACCATATATTTT.

This chain connects TRBV21-1 to TRBJ2-7; TRBD2 is the table's D call and was not checked against the DNA. TRBV21-1 is reported as a pseudogene. The CDR3 totals 17 residues. This CDR3 reads CASSIRTSGRDLYEQYF. The CDR3 DNA follows: TGTGCCAGCAGCATACGGACTAGCGGGAGAGACCTCTACGAGCAGTACTTC.

V and J are TRBV4-1 and TRBJ2-7; D ambiguous. The V and J ends lost 0 bases and 2 bases respectively, with 11 bases between them. This CDR3 is 15 amino acids long. Germline CDR1 and CDR2: MGHRA and YSYEKL. The CDR3 DNA is TGCGCCAGCAGCCAAGATCCAGGTCTCACCTACGAGCAGTACTTC. As protein: CASSQDPGLTYEQYF.